One and the same sample provided the 2 T cell receptor beta chains below, sequenced in a study of blood T cells in healthy people across ages. It was with a sample-barcoded 5' primer and a J-beta primer mix that a second PCR of about 6 to 11 cycles was run. TCRdb re-analysed the 5' RACE reads in MiXCR, keeping a single row per CDR3 protein. The sample carries about 1,800,000 distinct CDR3 sequences, roughly 27% recorded once. The sequencing sample was made of blood. The source is a woman in her 30s in good health.

The V gene is TRBV28, the J gene TRBJ1-4, with D possibly matching TRBD1 (6 bases). The length of the CDR3 is 15 residues. Per the germline V gene, CDR1 is MDHEN and CDR2 is SYDVKM. V was trimmed by 7 bases and J by 5 bases, leaving 17 bases between them. The CDR3 reads CASTNREGRNEKLFF. DNA of the CDR3: TGTGCCAGCACCAACAGGGAAGGAAGGAATGAAAAACTGTTTTTT.

This clonotype was observed at least ten times. The CDR3 loop reads CASSEVGGDYGYTF. CDR3 in DNA: TGCGCCAGCAGTGAGGTGGGGGGGGACTATGGCTACACCTTC. This chain connects TRBV10-2 to TRBJ1-2; D is perhaps TRBD1 (5 bases). Germline V gene sequence: CDR1 WSHSY, CDR2 SAAADI. Between the trimmed V and J ends, which lost 2 bases and 3 bases, there was a span of 10 bases. There are 14 residues in the CDR3.